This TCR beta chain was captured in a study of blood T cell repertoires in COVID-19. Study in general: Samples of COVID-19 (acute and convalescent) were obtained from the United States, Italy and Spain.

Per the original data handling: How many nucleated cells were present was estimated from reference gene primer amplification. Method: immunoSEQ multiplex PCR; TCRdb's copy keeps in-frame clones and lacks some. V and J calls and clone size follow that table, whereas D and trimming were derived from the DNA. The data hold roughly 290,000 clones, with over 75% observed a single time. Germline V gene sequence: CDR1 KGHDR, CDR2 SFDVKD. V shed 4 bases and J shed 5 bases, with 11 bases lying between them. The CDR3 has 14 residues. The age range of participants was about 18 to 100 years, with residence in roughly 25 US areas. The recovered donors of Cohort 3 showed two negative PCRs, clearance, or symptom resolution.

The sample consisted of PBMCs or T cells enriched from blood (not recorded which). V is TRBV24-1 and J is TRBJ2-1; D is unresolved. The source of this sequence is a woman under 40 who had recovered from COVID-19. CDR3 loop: CATSDRRRDNEQFF. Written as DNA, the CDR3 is TGTGCCACCAGTGACCGACGGAGAGACAATGAGCAGTTCTTC.